This T cell receptor (beta chain) stems from a study of OX40 agonist ivuxolimab in advanced cancers. At cycle 4 day 1, cycle 7 day 1, and baseline, blood was sampled. Germline V gene lookup returns CDR1 MDHEN and CDR2 SYDVKM. Deletions cut 3 bases from V and 7 bases from J, with 7 bases between. The CDR3 spans 12 residues. Method: immunoSEQ multiplex PCR; TCRdb's copy keeps in-frame clones and lacks some. Seen here are approximately 79,000 clones, roughly 94% observed once, and the top ten hold roughly 20%. This chain uses TRBV28 with TRBJ2-1; no reliable D call. This specimen was CD4+ or CD8+ T cells sorted from blood, taken in a trial of the OX40 agonist ivuxolimab. The sequence was obtained from an adult with an advanced solid tumor such as melanoma, head and neck, liver or kidney cancer. CDR3 sequence: CASSLGANEQFF. CDR3 in DNA: TGTGCCAGCAGTTTGGGTGCGAATGAGCAGTTCTTC.